This T cell receptor beta chain appears in the sequencing data of a study of tumour-infiltrating T cells in Burkitt lymphoma. The overall study: Productive clonality predicted overall and progression-free survival.

The table came from immunoSEQ multiplex PCR; TCRdb's copy has only in-frame clones and leaves some out. The sample holds under 5,500 clones, about 80% seen once. Only one count was recorded for this clone. Trimming took 3 bases from V and 3 from J, leaving 10 bases between them. Germline assignment: CDR1 SGHDN and CDR2 FVKESK. This CDR3 contains 14 residues. This sequence joins TRBV14 and TRBJ2-3, with D unclear. Sequencing was done on a sample of tumor tissue. The sequence was obtained from a human donor with diffuse large B-cell lymphoma. Some clones in this sample may be carry-over from other donors' samples. As DNA, the CDR3 is TGTGCCAGCAGCCAGGACCGGTTAACAGATACGCAGTATTTT. This encodes CASSQDRLTDTQYF.